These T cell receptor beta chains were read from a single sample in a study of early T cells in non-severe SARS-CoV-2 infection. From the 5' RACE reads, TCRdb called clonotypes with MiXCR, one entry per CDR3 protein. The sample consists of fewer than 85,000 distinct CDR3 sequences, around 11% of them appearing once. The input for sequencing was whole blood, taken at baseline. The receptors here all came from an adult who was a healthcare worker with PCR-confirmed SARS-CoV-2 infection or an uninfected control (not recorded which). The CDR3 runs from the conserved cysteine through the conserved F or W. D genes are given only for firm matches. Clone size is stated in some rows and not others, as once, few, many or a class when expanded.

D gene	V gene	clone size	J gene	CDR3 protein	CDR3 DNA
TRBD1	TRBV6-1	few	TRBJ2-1	CATRGQPYNEQFF	TGTGCCACCAGGGGACAGCCCTACAATGAGCAGTTCTTC
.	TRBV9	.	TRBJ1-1	CASSSPGSNSIAEAFF	TGTGCCAGCAGCTCACCAGGGAGCAACAGCATCGCTGAAGCTTTCTTT
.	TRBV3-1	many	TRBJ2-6	CASSQGQGSGANVLTF	TGTGCCAGCAGCCAAGGGCAGGGCTCTGGGGCCAACGTCCTGACTTTC
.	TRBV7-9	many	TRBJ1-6	CASSLVQGNSPLHF	TGTGCCAGCAGCTTAGTGCAGGGCAATTCACCCCTCCACTTT
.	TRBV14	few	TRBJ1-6	CASSKESYNSPLHF	TGTGCCAGCAGCAAAGAGAGCTATAATTCACCCCTCCACTTT
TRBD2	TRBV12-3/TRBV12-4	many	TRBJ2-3	CASSTKRGGSTDTQYF	TGTGCCAGCAGCACTAAGCGGGGGGGAAGCACAGATACGCAGTATTTT
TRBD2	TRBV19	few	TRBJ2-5	CASSIFGLVAGETQYF	TGTGCCAGTAGTATATTCGGACTAGTCGCGGGAGAGACCCAGTACTTC
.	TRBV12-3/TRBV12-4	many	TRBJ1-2	CASSQGYGYTF	TGTGCCAGCAGTCAGGGGTATGGCTACACCTTC
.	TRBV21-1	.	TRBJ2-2	CALWELFF	TGTGCCCTTTGGGAGCTGTTTTTT
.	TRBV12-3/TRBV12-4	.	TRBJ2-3	CASMGGARGGTQYF	TGTGCCAGCATGGGCGGGGCCCGCGGCGGTACGCAGTATTTT
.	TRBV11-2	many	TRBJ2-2	CASSLVGRGTGELFF	TGTGCCAGCAGCTTAGTCGGGCGGGGCACCGGGGAGCTGTTTTTT
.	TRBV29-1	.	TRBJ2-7	CSVGGPAAYEQYF	TGCAGCGTTGGAGGCCCTGCCGCCTACGAGCAGTACTTC
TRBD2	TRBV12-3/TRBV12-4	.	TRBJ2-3	CASSFSLAGHTDTQYF	TGTGCCAGCAGTTTCTCTCTAGCGGGGCACACAGATACGCAGTATTTT
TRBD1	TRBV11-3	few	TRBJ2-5	CASSTRQGEGETQYF	TGTGCCAGCAGCACCAGACAGGGTGAAGGGGAGACCCAGTACTTC
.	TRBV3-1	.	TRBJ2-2	CASSPLNTGELFF	TGTGCCAGCAGCCCCTTGAACACCGGGGAGCTGTTTTTT
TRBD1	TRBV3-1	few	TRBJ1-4	CASSRDRGINEKLFF	TGTGCCAGCAGCCGGGACAGGGGAATTAATGAAAAACTGTTTTTT
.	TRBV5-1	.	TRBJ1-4	CASSTGQREEKLFF	TGCGCCAGCAGCACCGGACAGAGGGAAGAAAAACTGTTTTTT
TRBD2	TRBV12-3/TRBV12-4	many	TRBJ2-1	CASSGIGGGASIVNEQFF	TGTGCCAGCAGCGGCATTGGCGGGGGGGCTTCAATCGTAAATGAGCAGTTCTTC
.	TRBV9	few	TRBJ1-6	CASSVEPGDTPLHF	TGTGCCAGCAGCGTAGAGCCCGGGGATACTCCCCTCCACTTT
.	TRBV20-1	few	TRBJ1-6	CSARDPRGARDNSPLHF	TGCAGTGCTAGAGATCCCCGGGGGGCCAGGGATAATTCACCCCTCCACTTT
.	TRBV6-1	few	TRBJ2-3	CASSEASRGNTQYF	TGTGCCAGCAGTGAAGCGAGTCGGGGGAATACGCAGTATTTT
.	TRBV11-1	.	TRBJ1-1	CASSPNPGHTKEGAFF	TGTGCCAGCAGCCCAAATCCCGGACATACCAAAGAAGGAGCTTTCTTT
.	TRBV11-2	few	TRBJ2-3	CASSRLHQGGPEDTQYF	TGTGCCAGCAGCCGCCTTCACCAGGGGGGGCCTGAAGATACGCAGTATTTT